Listed below are T cell receptor beta chains from one sample, sequenced in a study of cytomegalovirus exposure and HLA in healthy donors. The data were produced by immunoSEQ multiplex PCR, yet TCRdb's version contains in-frame clones alone and is incomplete. The sample has more than 300,000 clones; about nine tenths are singletons. Sequenced sample: PBMCs. These receptors were collected from a woman under 30 in good health and CMV-seronegative. Each CDR3 is given with its conserved first and last residue. D genes are given only for firm matches. A clone size is listed for some rows: how often the clone was seen (once, few, many), or a class if it is expanded.

>TRBJ1-3|TRBV25-1|-|-
TGTGCCAGCAGTGCGTGGGGGCAGGGAAACACCATATATTTT
CASSAWGQGNTIYF
>TRBJ1-2|TRBV5-5|-|few
TGTGCCAGCAGCTTGGGCAACCCGGCTAACTATGGCTACACCTTC
CASSLGNPANYGYTF
>TRBJ1-5|TRBV18|-|-
TGTGCCAGCTCACCAGGTCTCGGGATTCAGCCCCAGCATTTT
CASSPGLGIQPQHF
>TRBJ2-1|TRBV9|TRBD1|-
TGTGCCAGCAGTGGACAGGCGGCCTACAATGAGCAGTTCTTC
CASSGQAAYNEQFF
>TRBJ2-7|TRBV6-1|TRBD1|few
TGTGCCAGCAGTGTGAGACAGGGAAGCGAGCAGTACTTC
CASSVRQGSEQYF
>TRBJ2-5|TRBV5-1|-|-
TGCGCCAGCAGCTTGGTAACGGGTCTCGAGACCCAGTACTTC
CASSLVTGLETQYF
>TRBJ1-2|TRBV19|-|-
TGTGCCAGTAAGGGGCAGGGCCAAACTAACTATGGCTACACCTTC
CASKGQGQTNYGYTF
>TRBJ2-7|TRBV27|TRBD1|-
TGTGCCAGCAGTTCTACGACAGGGCTCTCCTACGAGCAGTACTTC
CASSSTTGLSYEQYF
>TRBJ2-1|TRBV5-4|TRBD2|-
TGTGCCAGCAGCTTGGGGGAGGGGAATGAGCAGTTCTTC
CASSLGEGNEQFF
>TRBJ1-1|TRBV27|-|-
TGTGCCAGCAGTACCTATCTACCGGGTGTGAACACTGAAGCTTTCTTT
CASSTYLPGVNTEAFF
>TRBJ1-1|TRBV18|-|-
TGTGCCAGCTCACCGCTTCTGAAGGGGGACACTGAAGCTTTCTTT
CASSPLLKGDTEAFF
>TRBJ2-6|TRBV4-1|-|-
TGCGCCAGCAGCTCAGTTCCTGGGGGCAGTACTGGGGCCAACGTCCTGACTTTC
CASSSVPGGSTGANVLTF
>TRBJ2-7|TRBV7-2|TRBD2|once
TGTGCCAGCAGCCCGGGGGAGGGACCCTACGAGCAGTACTTC
CASSPGEGPYEQYF
>TRBJ2-7|TRBV27|TRBD2|-
TGTGCCAGCAGTTTACGGGGGGGACTAGCGGGAGGCTACGAGCAGTACTTC
CASSLRGGLAGGYEQYF
>TRBJ1-1|TRBV5-6|TRBD1|-
TGTGCCAGCAGCCTCGCCGGGACAGGCAATATGAGGACTGAAGCTTTCTTT
CASSLAGTGNMRTEAFF
>TRBJ2-7|TRBV7-9|TRBD2|-
TGTGCCAGCAGCTTGAGCGGGAGTTGGGGCGAGCAGTACTTC
CASSLSGSWGEQYF
>TRBJ1-1|TRBV6-5|TRBD1|once
TGTGCCAGCAGTGGGACAGGGATGAACACTGAAGCTTTCTTT
CASSGTGMNTEAFF
>TRBJ1-1|TRBV6-5|-|-
TGTGCCACGGGGGGAACTGAAGCTTTCTTT
CATGGTEAFF
>TRBJ2-7|TRBV2|-|-
TGTGCCAGCCCCCCTACAGGGCTAACCTACGAGCAGTACTTC
CASPPTGLTYEQYF
>TRBJ2-7|TRBV18|TRBD2|-
TGTGCCAGCTCACCACTAGGGTCTGGACTCGGGGCGGGAGGCCACGAGCAGTACTTC
CASSPLGSGLGAGGHEQYF
>TRBJ1-1|TRBV12-5|-|few
TGTGCTAGTGGTTTGGAGGGAGGAACTGAAGCTTTCTTT
CASGLEGGTEAFF
>TRBJ1-2|TRBV27|-|-
TGTGCCAGCAGTAACCGGGACACTACTTGGGATGGCTACACCTTC
CASSNRDTTWDGYTF
>TRBJ1-2|TRBV7-9|-|-
TGTGCCAGCAGCTTAGATGCGGGGAGGTATGGCTACACCTTC
CASSLDAGRYGYTF
>TRBJ1-4|TRBV7-6|-|-
TGTGCCAGCAGCGCGGCCCAAGTGTCTAATGAAAAACTGTTTTTT
CASSAAQVSNEKLFF
>TRBJ2-1|TRBV7-2|-|-
TGTGCCAGCAGCCCACTTACGGAGTATTGGTACAATGAGCAGTTCTTC
CASSPLTEYWYNEQFF
>TRBJ2-2|TRBV9|-|once
TGTGCCAGCAGGACCGGGACAACAGACACCGGGGAGCTGTTTTTT
CASRTGTTDTGELFF
>TRBJ2-7|TRBV4-1|TRBD2|-
TGCGCCAGCAGCCAAGAGACTAGCGGGCTACTAACTTCCTACGAGCAGTACTTC
CASSQETSGLLTSYEQYF
>TRBJ2-7|TRBV4-3|-|-
TGCGCCAGCAGCCAAGCCACCGCTTCAGGGCGCTACGAGCAGTACTTC
CASSQATASGRYEQYF
>TRBJ2-7|TRBV6-5|-|-
TGTGCCAGCTGGGGAGGAGCAGCAAGCTCCTACGAGCAGTACTTC
CASWGGAASSYEQYF
>TRBJ1-2|TRBV29-1|-|-
TGCAGCGTTGGCGGGGGAGCTAACTATGGCTACACCTTC
CSVGGGANYGYTF
>TRBJ2-3|TRBV2|-|-
TGTGCCAGCAGCCGGCTAGCCAACACAGATACGCAGTATTTT
CASSRLANTDTQYF
>TRBJ2-2|TRBV7-2|TRBD2|-
TGTGCCAGCAGCTGGGGGTCGACTAGCGTCTCCGGGGAGCTGTTTTTT
CASSWGSTSVSGELFF
>TRBJ2-1|TRBV5-1|TRBD2|-
TGCGCCAGCAGACTAGCGGGAGAGGTGAGGAATGAGCAGTTCTTC
CASRLAGEVRNEQFF
>TRBJ1-4|TRBV9|-|-
TGTGCCAGCAGCGCAAAGGATCGTGGGGAGGAAAAACTGTTTTTT
CASSAKDRGEEKLFF
>TRBJ2-7|TRBV21-1|-|once
TGTGCCAGCAGCAAAGCTCCCCTTACGGGAGAGGACGAGCAGTACTTC
CASSKAPLTGEDEQYF
>TRBJ2-1|TRBV6-4|TRBD1|many
TGTGCCAGCAGCAAAGGGACAGGGGGCTACAATGAGCAGTTCTTC
CASSKGTGGYNEQFF
>TRBJ1-1|TRBV5-5|TRBD1|-
TGTGCCAGCAGCTTGGTAACCGGGACAGGGGGCCAAATGAACACTGAAGCTTTCTTT
CASSLVTGTGGQMNTEAFF
>TRBJ2-1|TRBV5-1|TRBD1|-
TGCGCCAGCAGCAAGGGACAGGAGTACAATGAGCAGTTCTTC
CASSKGQEYNEQFF